A selection of T cell receptor beta chains follows, all from one sample in a study of shared clonotypes between healthy human individuals. TCRdb keeps only in-frame clones here, not all; method: immunoSEQ multiplex PCR. This table holds around 2.5 million clones, roughly 93% found once. The sequenced sample was naive CD4+ T cells from PBMCs. The origin of the receptors is a man aged 18-30 years in good health. Some clones in this sample may be carry-over from other donors' samples. CDR3s include the opening cysteine and the closing phenylalanine or tryptophan. The order of the fields is V gene, CDR3 length, clone size, D gene, J gene, CDR3 DNA, CDR3 protein. D genes are given only for firm matches. Only some rows state a clone size, as once, few, many or a class for expanded clones.

TRBV29-1	14	-	-	TRBJ2-2	TGCAGCGTCTCAGGCGAACTAAATACCGGGGGGCTGTTTTTT	CSVSGELNTGGLFF
TRBV5-5	15	-	TRBD1	TRBJ1-2	TGTGCCAGCAGCTACCCCGGGACAGGGGCCTATGGCTACACCTTC	CASSYPGTGAYGYTF
TRBV28	15	-	TRBD2	TRBJ2-1	TGTGCCAGCACATCGAGGCCTAGCGGGTACAATGAGCAGTTCTTC	CASTSRPSGYNEQFF
TRBV15	13	-	-	TRBJ1-1	TGTGCCACCAGCAGAGGGACGGACACTGAAGCTTTCTTT	CATSRGTDTEAFF
TRBV29-1	12	-	TRBD2	TRBJ2-1	TGCAGCGTTGCTAGCGGGAGAGGCGAGCAGTTCTTC	CSVASGRGEQFF
TRBV18	15	-	TRBD1	TRBJ1-1	TGTGCCAGCTCACCACTACAGGGGGAGGGGTCTGAAGCTTTCTTT	CASSPLQGEGSEAFF
TRBV4-3	13	-	-	TRBJ2-3	TGCGCCAGCAGCCAAGATCCCATCGATACGCAGTATTTT	CASSQDPIDTQYF
TRBV5-1	16	-	TRBD2	TRBJ2-7	TGCGCCAGCAGCTTGAAGGGCGCGGGAGCTTCCTACGAGCAGTACTTC	CASSLKGAGASYEQYF
TRBV6-1	14	-	-	TRBJ2-5	TGTGCCAGCAGTGATCTTAACACCCAAGAGACCCAGTACTTC	CASSDLNTQETQYF
TRBV13	15	-	-	TRBJ2-1	TGTGCCAGCAGCTTACGCGGGCGAGCCTACAATGAGCAGTTCTTC	CASSLRGRAYNEQFF
TRBV20-1	11	-	-	TRBJ1-4	TGCAGTGCCCCTGACAACTCGGGACTGTTTTTT	CSAPDNSGLFF
TRBV6-5	15	-	TRBD1	TRBJ2-1	TGTGCCAGCAGTTTGACTACAGGGGAATACAATGAGCAGTTCTTC	CASSLTTGEYNEQFF
TRBV10-1	16	-	TRBD2	TRBJ2-3	TGCGCCAGCAGTGAGTCTGCGGGAGGAGGAACAGATACGCAGTATTTT	CASSESAGGGTDTQYF
TRBV4-1	16	-	-	TRBJ1-2	TGCGCCAGCAGCCAAGTAGGAGTTAGTTCCAACTATGGCTACACCTTC	CASSQVGVSSNYGYTF
TRBV2	14	-	TRBD1	TRBJ2-7	TGTGCCAGCAGTATCCGGGACAGGGGTTCCGAGCAGTACTTC	CASSIRDRGSEQYF
TRBV5-1	13	-	-	TRBJ2-7	TGCGCCAGCAGCACGGAGGAAGCTACGAGGCAGTACTTC	CASSTEEATRQYF
TRBV27	12	-	-	TRBJ2-3	TGTGCCAGCAGGACTAGCACAGATACGCAGTATTTT	CASRTSTDTQYF
TRBV5-1	14	-	-	TRBJ2-1	TGCGCCAGCAGCCCGGGGCCCGGCCGCAATGAGCAGTTCTTC	CASSPGPGRNEQFF
TRBV9	14	-	-	TRBJ1-1	TGTGCCAGCAGCGTAGGTGGACAGAACACTGAAGCTTTCTTT	CASSVGGQNTEAFF
TRBV30	14	-	-	TRBJ2-5	TGTGCCTGGAGTTTCTTGTGGACGCGAGAGACCCAGTACTTC	CAWSFLWTRETQYF
TRBV6-5	15	-	-	TRBJ2-1	TGTGCCAGCAGCCTCCGGCTAGTAGGGTACAATGAGCAGTTCTTC	CASSLRLVGYNEQFF
TRBV27	16	few	TRBD1	TRBJ1-5	TGTGCCAGCAGTCCCCCGGGACAGAACTTTAATCAGCCCCAGCATTTT	CASSPPGQNFNQPQHF
TRBV5-1	13	-	-	TRBJ1-4	TGCGCCAGCAAGGCGGGACCCCAAGAAAAACTGTTTTTT	CASKAGPQEKLFF
TRBV2	15	-	TRBD2	TRBJ2-7	TGTGCCAGCAGTAGGACTAGCGGGTCCTCCTACGAGCAGTACTTC	CASSRTSGSSYEQYF
TRBV4-3	15	-	-	TRBJ1-1	TGCGCCAGCAGCCCATGGACGGTCGGTGGCACTGAAGCTTTCTTT	CASSPWTVGGTEAFF
TRBV11-2	14	-	-	TRBJ1-2	TGTGCCAGCAGCTTAGGGACGCCGATGGGGGGCTACACCTTC	CASSLGTPMGGYTF
TRBV19	13	-	-	TRBJ2-4	TGTGCCAGTAAGGCTCCAGCCGGGAACATTCAGTACTTC	CASKAPAGNIQYF
TRBV9	18	-	TRBD1	TRBJ1-1	TGTGCCAGCAGCCCCCGACAGGGCCCGGCGGGGGAGAACACTGAAGCTTTCTTT	CASSPRQGPAGENTEAFF
TRBV10-3	13	-	-	TRBJ2-7	TGTGCCACCAGGCCGGACCCCCGCTACGAGCAGTACTTC	CATRPDPRYEQYF
TRBV5-4	11	-	-	TRBJ1-2	TGTGCCAGCAGCACCTCCTGGGGCTACACCTTC	CASSTSWGYTF
TRBV2	13	-	-	TRBJ2-5	TGTGCCAGCAGTGGAGGCGGGTACGAGACCCAGTACTTC	CASSGGGYETQYF
TRBV9	17	-	TRBD1	TRBJ2-3	TGTGCCAGCAGCGTAGCTGGGGACAGGGGTTTGACAGATACGCAGTATTTT	CASSVAGDRGLTDTQYF
TRBV7-9	14	few	-	TRBJ2-7	TGTGCCAGCAGCTCCGACGCGGGATCCTACGAGCAGTACTTC	CASSSDAGSYEQYF
TRBV2	14	-	-	TRBJ1-4	TGTGCCAGCAGGGGCCGGGAAACGAATGAAAAACTGTTTTTT	CASRGRETNEKLFF
TRBV6-5	13	-	-	TRBJ1-1	TGTGCCAGCGGCCGGGGGGCTAACACTGAAGCTTTCTTT	CASGRGANTEAFF
TRBV20-1	11	-	-	TRBJ2-7	TGCAGTGCTAGAGGGTCCTACGAGCAGTACTTC	CSARGSYEQYF
TRBV19	16	-	TRBD1	TRBJ2-2	TGTGCCAGTACTGACACGGGACAGGGAAACACCGGGGAGCTGTTTTTT	CASTDTGQGNTGELFF
TRBV5-1	15	-	-	TRBJ2-5	TGCGCCAGCAGCAATAGCGGACCCCGTCGGGAGACCCAGTACTTC	CASSNSGPRRETQYF
TRBV30	13	-	-	TRBJ1-5	TGTGCCTGGAGTGTTCGAGAAGATCAGCCCCAGCATTTT	CAWSVREDQPQHF
TRBV7-9	15	-	-	TRBJ1-5	TGTGCCAGCAGCTTAGCAGGGGGAAACAATCAGCCCCAGCATTTT	CASSLAGGNNQPQHF
TRBV5-8	14	-	-	TRBJ2-2	TGTGCCAGCAGCTTTGGACTGAACACCGGGGAGCTGTTTTTT	CASSFGLNTGELFF
TRBV7-9	17	-	-	TRBJ2-4	TGTGCCAGCACCAACCTGGGGGGCACAGGGACCAAAAACATTCAGTACTTC	CASTNLGGTGTKNIQYF
TRBV19	13	-	-	TRBJ1-3	TGTGCCAGTAGTATGGGACTCTGGGACACCATATATTTT	CASSMGLWDTIYF
TRBV7-9	13	few	-	TRBJ1-2	TGTGCCAGCAGCTTAGTGCAGGACTATGGCTACACCTTC	CASSLVQDYGYTF
TRBV12-5	13	-	TRBD2	TRBJ2-3	TGTGCTAGTGGTCTCCGGGGGGCAGATACGCAGTATTTT	CASGLRGADTQYF
TRBV5-1	17	once	-	TRBJ2-1	TGCGCCAGCAGCTTGGCCTGGCTTCATGAGGACTACAATGAGCAGTTCTTC	CASSLAWLHEDYNEQFF
TRBV7-8	15	-	-	TRBJ2-7	TGTGCCAGCAGCTTCCGAGCAGGCCTCTCCTACGAGCAGTACTTC	CASSFRAGLSYEQYF
TRBV29-1	14	-	TRBD2	TRBJ2-7	TGCAGCGTTTCAAGACTAGCGGGAAGTCACGAGCAGTACTTC	CSVSRLAGSHEQYF
TRBV5-6	13	-	-	TRBJ1-3	TGTGCCAGCAGCTTGGAGGGCCCGGGATTAATATATTTT	CASSLEGPGLIYF
TRBV15	17	-	-	TRBJ2-3	TGTGCCACCAGCAGAGTACGAGCGGAGGCGTTCACGGATACGCAGTATTTT	CATSRVRAEAFTDTQYF
TRBV29-1	12	-	TRBD1	TRBJ1-1	TGCAGCGTTGATGGCCAGGGGGCTCGAGCTTTCTTT	CSVDGQGARAFF
TRBV5-1	15	-	TRBD1	TRBJ2-7	TGCGCCAGCAGCTTGATTGAGACAGGGGTGGCCGAGCAGTACTTC	CASSLIETGVAEQYF
TRBV6-5	13	once	-	TRBJ2-7	TGTGCCAGCAGTTACTCCCAAATTCACGAGCAGTACTTC	CASSYSQIHEQYF
TRBV7-3	14	-	-	TRBJ2-1	TGTGCCAGCAGCTTAGTAGGGAGTCACAGTGAGCAGTTCTTC	CASSLVGSHSEQFF